The 28 T cell receptor beta chains presented below share a single source sample, sequenced in a study of blood T cell repertoires in COVID-19 (TCRdb year 2020). The receptor library was made with the immunoSEQ multiplex PCR assay. The table comes from immuneACCESS by way of TCRdb, which keeps in-frame sequences with V and J called. Part of the clones is missing from these tables; in studies checked, under half for an unresolved V gene and the rest for unknown reasons. This sample gives 150,000 to 170,000 clones in total; roughly 83% of them show up just once. 29% of the sample is taken by the ten largest. Source material: peripheral blood. The source of these receptors is a woman aged 55-69 years with acute or convalescent COVID-19.

This clone was picked up one time. This chain links TRBV18 with TRBJ1-5; tentatively, D is TRBD1 (6 bases). This CDR3 spans 16 amino acids. The germline gives CDR1 KGHSH, CDR2 LQKENI. V was clipped by 8 bases and J by 2 bases, with 19 bases between them. CDR3 amino acids: CASTGGQSGGNQPQHF. Written as DNA, the CDR3 is TGTGCCAGCACCGGGGGGCAGAGCGGCGGCAATCAGCCCCAGCATTTT.

The chain carries TRBV7-2 and TRBJ1-1; D is possibly TRBD1 (6 bases). V lost 4 bases and J 4 bases, leaving 13 bases between the germline ends. Germline V gene sequence: CDR1 SGHTA, CDR2 FQGNSA. The CDR3 runs 14 residues. The CDR3 is CASSSQGGFTEAFF. The DNA of the CDR3 is TGTGCCAGCAGCTCACAGGGAGGGTTCACTGAAGCTTTCTTT.

The chain links TRBV6-5 to TRBJ2-1; D ambiguous. The CDR3 runs 12 residues. Germline V gene lookup returns CDR1 MNHEY and CDR2 SVGAGI. V lost 5 bases and J 7 bases, leaving 9 bases between the germline ends. In DNA form, the CDR3 reads TGTGCCAGCAGTCGCCTCGGGAATGAGCAGTTCTTC. Protein: CASSRLGNEQFF.

Concerning this clone: This specimen includes other DNA sequences encoding the same CDR3. V gene TRBV2 combines with J gene TRBJ1-2; possible D gene TRBD1, 5 bases. V was trimmed by 4 bases and J by 3 bases, leaving 12 bases between them. This CDR3 has 14 residues. The V gene's germline CDR1 is SNHLY and CDR2 FYNNEI. CDR3 sequence reads: CASSGQGSDYGYTF. The CDR3 nucleotides are TGTGCCAGCAGTGGGCAGGGAAGCGACTATGGCTACACCTTC.

With regard to this clone: The sample contains more than one DNA sequence encoding this CDR3. The V call is TRBV5-1, the J call TRBJ1-1, with a tentative D call TRBD1 (6 bases). The germline V and J ends were trimmed by 0 bases and 0 bases, with 9 bases remaining between them. There are 15 residues in the CDR3. The V gene's germline CDR1 is SGHRS and CDR2 YFSETQ. The CDR3 protein is CASSLGDTLNTEAFF. In nucleotides, the CDR3 is TGCGCCAGCAGCTTGGGGGACACCTTGAACACTGAAGCTTTCTTT.

V is TRBV2 and J is TRBJ1-4; D may be TRBD1 (5 bases). The CDR3 contains 14 residues. V dropped 3 bases and J dropped 2 bases, with 7 bases sitting between them. In germline, CDR1 is SNHLY, CDR2 FYNNEI. The DNA for the CDR3 is TGTGCCAGCAGTGATTACAGGACTAATGAAAAACTGTTTTTT. Amino acid sequence: CASSDYRTNEKLFF.

The chain links TRBV24-1 to TRBJ2-7; 11 bases map to TRBD1. Per germline, CDR1 KGHDR and CDR2 SFDVKD. The CDR3 loop spans 14 amino acids. Germline trimming cut 9 bases from V and 5 bases from J; bases unmatched to any gene: 8. The CDR3 nucleotides read TGTGCCACCTCCCCCGGGACAGGGGGACACGAGCAGTACTTC. Encoded protein: CATSPGTGGHEQYF.

This clone was recorded a few times. The chain employs TRBV12-3 or TRBV12-4 and TRBJ1-2; weak D call: TRBD1 (5 bases). V was cut by 3 bases and J by 7 bases, with 12 bases left in between. The CDR3 sequence is 13 residues long. CDR3 sequence reads: CASSFQGSTGYTF. The DNA of the CDR3 is TGTGCCAGCAGTTTTCAGGGATCTACTGGCTACACCTTC.

The J gene is TRBJ1-2, the V gene TRBV7-8; tentative D call: TRBD1 (6 bases). CDR3 length: 14 residues. Germline CDR1 and CDR2: SGHVS and FQNEAQ. Trimming cost V 9 bases and J 8 bases, with 22 bases left between them. CDR3 bases: TGTGCCAGTTCCCCCGGGGGGCGCGCGGGGGGCTACACCTTC. Protein: CASSPGGRAGGYTF.

This chain connects TRBV29-1 to TRBJ1-2; tentatively, D is TRBD1 (6 bases). Germline lookup yields CDR1 SQVTM and CDR2 ANQGSEA. V lost 0 bases and J 3 bases, leaving 11 bases between the germline ends. CDR3 size: 14 residues. CDR3 coding DNA: TGCAGCGTTGAAGAACCGCAGGGGTACTATGGCTACACCTTC. This gives the protein CSVEEPQGYYGYTF.

The V and J genes are TRBV7-6 and TRBJ2-1, with 9 nucleotides matching TRBD1. V trimming: 3 bases; J trimming: 7 bases; junction bases outside the gene matches: 10. Germline loops: CDR1 SGHVS, CDR2 FNYEAQ. The CDR3 totals 16 residues. CDR3 sequence: CASSFGALGQGNEQFF. The CDR3, as DNA: TGTGCCAGCAGCTTTGGAGCTCTGGGACAGGGAAATGAGCAGTTCTTC.

The V and J genes are TRBV10-3 and TRBJ2-1; 7 positions agree with TRBD1. The CDR3 runs to 14 residues. The V gene's germline CDR1 is ENHRY and CDR2 SYGVKD. With 5 bases clipped from V and 7 bases from J, the junction kept 8 bases outside the gene matches. The CDR3: CAISSTGARNEQFF. In DNA, the CDR3 is TGTGCCATCAGTAGTACAGGGGCAAGGAATGAGCAGTTCTTC.

The rearrangement uses TRBV1 and TRBJ2-5; the table's D call of TRBD2 was not tested on the DNA. TRBV1 is recorded as a pseudogene. The CDR3 runs 19 residues. CDR3 region: CTSSQAPAPLRLGQETQYF. Here the CDR3 DNA reads TGCACCAGCAGCCAAGCGCCGGCCCCCCTACGACTAGGCCAAGAGACCCAGTACTTC.

The rearrangement joins TRBV27 to TRBJ1-4, with a possible D match to TRBD1 (5 bases). This CDR3 comprises 16 residues. Trimming cost V 6 bases and J 4 bases, with 18 bases left between them. Germline values: CDR1 MNHEY, CDR2 SMNVEV (reference sequence). The CDR3 region has the DNA TGTGCCAGCAGGAAAATAAGCGGAGGGGATAATGAAAAACTGTTTTTT. Protein product: CASRKISGGDNEKLFF.

The chain combines TRBV5-1 with TRBJ2-5; D gene ambiguous. The CDR3 covers 14 residues. The V and J ends lost 2 bases and 1 base respectively, with 9 bases between them. Germline V gene data show CDR1 as SGHRS and CDR2 as YFSETQ. The DNA for the CDR3 is TGCGCCAGCAGCTTTTCCGGTCTCCAAGAGACCCAGTACTTC. It codes for CASSFSGLQETQYF.

This sequence joins TRBV6-4 and TRBJ2-1; TRBD2 matches at 7 bases. Germline assignment: CDR1 MRHNA and CDR2 SNTAGT. The CDR3 contains 13 residues. Trimming removed 4 bases from V and 4 bases from J; junction bases left unmatched: 1. CDR3 residues: CASSVGGYNEQFF. Written as DNA, the CDR3 is TGTGCCAGCAGTGTCGGGGGGTACAATGAGCAGTTCTTC.

There are a few counts of this clone. The chain employs TRBV6-5 and TRBJ1-5; 9 bases agree with TRBD1. The CDR3 runs to 13 residues. CDR1 is MNHEY and CDR2 is SVGAGI in the germline V gene. The J segment lost 7 bases and the V segment lost 5 bases, leaving 3 bases of the junction unmatched. CDR3 protein: CASSRTGEQPQHF. The DNA for the CDR3 is TGTGCCAGCAGTAGGACAGGGGAGCAGCCCCAGCATTTT.

The chain carries TRBV25-1 and TRBJ2-1; 8 nucleotides line up with TRBD1. V shed 0 bases, J shed 4 bases, and the junction held 5 bases outside the gene matches. CDR3 size: 16 residues. CDR1 is MGHDK and CDR2 is SYGVNS in the germline V gene. In nucleotides, the CDR3 is TGTGCCAGCAGTGAATACCAGGGGGCGCGGTACAATGAGCAGTTCTTC. It is translated as CASSEYQGARYNEQFF.

The chain joins TRBV9 to TRBJ1-2; tentative D call: TRBD1 (6 bases). CDR1 and CDR2 from the germline V gene are SGDLS and YYNGEE. The CDR3 spans 13 residues. The ends were cut back, 7 bases at V and 7 bases at J, with 17 bases in the middle. The chain's CDR3 is CASRGSGGSGYTF. CDR3 sequence (DNA): TGTGCCAGCCGGGGTTCGGGGGGCTCTGGCTACACCTTC.

The table lists this clone with a few counts. The chain combines TRBV2 with TRBJ2-7, with D possibly matching TRBD2 (5 bases). Deletions cut 9 bases from V and 4 bases from J, with 10 bases between. CDR1 and CDR2 from the germline V gene are SNHLY and FYNNEI. This CDR3 region has 11 residues. CDR3 nucleotides: TGTGCCAGTAGTCGGGGTTACGAGCAGTACGTC. Amino acid sequence: CASSRGYEQYV.

V usage is TRBV4-2 and J usage is TRBJ2-1; possibly TRBD2 for D (6 bases). The CDR3 extends over 14 amino acids. Germline lookup yields CDR1 LGHNA and CDR2 YNFKEQ. Between the trimmed V and J ends, which lost 1 base and 8 bases, there was a span of 12 bases. CDR3 sequence (DNA): TGTGCCAGCAGCCAAGTCGGGGGTATGGATGAGCAGTTCTTC. Residues: CASSQVGGMDEQFF.

The rearrangement links TRBV27 to TRBJ1-2, with 8 bases identical to TRBD1. The CDR3 runs to 13 residues. V was clipped by 5 bases and J by 4 bases; unmatched bases: 3. Germline V gene sequence: CDR1 MNHEY, CDR2 SMNVEV (reference sequence). CDR3 region: CASSLGTGYGYTF. The CDR3 DNA follows: TGTGCCAGCAGTCTAGGGACAGGCTATGGCTACACCTTC.

This clone was seen just once. The chain carries TRBV5-1 and TRBJ1-1; a possible D gene is TRBD1 (5 bases). V was clipped by 3 bases and J by 1 base, with 13 bases between them. Germline V lookup: CDR1 SGHRS, CDR2 YFSETQ. The CDR3 runs 15 residues. CDR3 loop: CASSWGPGGNTEAFF. The CDR3 nucleotides are TGCGCCAGCAGCTGGGGCCCGGGTGGGAACACTGAAGCTTTCTTT.

This chain joins TRBV25-1 and TRBJ1-4, with TRBD1 as a possible D gene (6 bases). Germline-derived CDR1 and CDR2 are MGHDK and SYGVNS. V lost 3 bases, J lost 7 bases, and 12 bases lay in between. The CDR3 is 14 amino acids. CDR3 region: CASSDTRGGEKLFF. CDR3 bases: TGTGCCAGCAGTGACACCAGGGGTGGTGAAAAACTGTTTTTT.

This rearrangement joins TRBV29-1 to TRBJ1-5; 11 nucleotides align to TRBD1. CDR1 and CDR2 (germline): SQVTM, ANQGSEA. V lost 5 bases and J lost 9; bases outside the gene matches: 6. CDR3 length: 13 residues. The CDR3 spells CSVTGQGGGPQHF. CDR3 nucleotides: TGCAGCGTTACGGGACAGGGGGGAGGGCCCCAGCATTTT.

The chain links TRBV27 to TRBJ2-2; D is possibly TRBD2 (7 bases). The CDR3 loop spans 16 amino acids. In germline, CDR1 is MNHEY, CDR2 SMNVEV (reference sequence). The germline V and J ends were trimmed by 8 bases and 5 bases, with 21 bases remaining between them. The CDR3 DNA is TGTGCCAGCTACCCTTTGAGGGGGGGCCATACCGGGGAGCTGTTTTTT. Protein product: CASYPLRGGHTGELFF.

The chain combines TRBV30 with TRBJ1-5, with D perhaps matching TRBD1 (5 bases). V was pared by 1 base and J by 0 bases, with 7 bases between. Germline V lookup: CDR1 GTSNPN, CDR2 SVGIG (reference sequence). This CDR3 comprises 14 residues. The CDR3 bases are TGTGCCTGGAGTGAGGGGAATAGCAATCAGCCCCAGCATTTT. Residues: CAWSEGNSNQPQHF.

The chain recombines TRBV5-1 with TRBJ2-7, with TRBD1 matching 7 bases. CDR1 SGHRS and CDR2 YFSETQ come from the germline V gene. J was trimmed by 1 base and V by 3 bases; bases with no gene match: 7. CDR3 size: 15 residues. The CDR3 sequence: CASSSPSTGSYEQYF. CDR3 coding DNA: TGCGCCAGCAGCTCGCCCTCGACAGGGTCCTACGAGCAGTACTTC.